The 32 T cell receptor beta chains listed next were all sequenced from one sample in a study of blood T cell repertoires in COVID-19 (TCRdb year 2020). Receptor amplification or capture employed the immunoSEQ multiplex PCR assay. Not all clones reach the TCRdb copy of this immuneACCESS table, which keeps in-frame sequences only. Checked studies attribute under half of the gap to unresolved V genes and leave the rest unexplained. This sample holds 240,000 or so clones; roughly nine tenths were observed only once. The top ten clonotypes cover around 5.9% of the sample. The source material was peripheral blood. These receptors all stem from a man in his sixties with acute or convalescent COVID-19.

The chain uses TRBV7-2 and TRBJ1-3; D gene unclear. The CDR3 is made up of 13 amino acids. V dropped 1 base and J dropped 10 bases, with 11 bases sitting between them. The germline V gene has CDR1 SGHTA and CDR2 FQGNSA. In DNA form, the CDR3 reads TGTGCCAGCAGCTTAGGCGGCCTTGGGACCATATATTTT. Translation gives CASSLGGLGTIYF.

The CDR3 coding sequence is TGTGCCTGGAGTCGACAGACGAACACTGAAGCTTTCTTT. Amino acid sequence: CAWSRQTNTEAFF. The chain joins TRBV30 to TRBJ1-1; D might be TRBD1 (5 bases). V lost 2 bases to trimming and J lost 1 base, with 8 bases between them. The CDR3 has 13 residues. Per the germline V gene, CDR1 is GTSNPN and CDR2 is SVGIG (reference sequence).

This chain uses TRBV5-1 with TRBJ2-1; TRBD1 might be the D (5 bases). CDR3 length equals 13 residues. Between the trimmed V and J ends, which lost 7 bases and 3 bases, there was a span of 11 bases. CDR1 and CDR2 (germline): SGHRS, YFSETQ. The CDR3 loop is CASSAGLYNEQFF. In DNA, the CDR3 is TGCGCCAGCTCGGCAGGGCTCTACAATGAGCAGTTCTTC. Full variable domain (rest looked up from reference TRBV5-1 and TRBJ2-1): KAGVTQTPRYLIKTRGQQVTLSCSPISGHRSVSWYQQTPGQGLQFLFEYFSETQRNKGNFPGRFSGRQFSNSRSEMNVSTLELGDSALYLCASSAGLYNEQFFGPGTRLTVL.

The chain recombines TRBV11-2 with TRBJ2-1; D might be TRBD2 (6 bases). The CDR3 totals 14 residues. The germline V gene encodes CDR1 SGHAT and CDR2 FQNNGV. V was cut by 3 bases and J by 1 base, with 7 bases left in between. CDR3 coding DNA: TGTGCCAGCAGCTTGGGGACTTCCTACAATGAGCAGTTCTTC. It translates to CASSLGTSYNEQFF. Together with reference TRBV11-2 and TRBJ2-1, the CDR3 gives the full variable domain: EAGVAQSPRYKIIEKRQSVAFWCNPISGHATLYWYQQILGQGPKLLIQFQNNGVVDDSQLPKDRFSAERLKGVDSTLKIQPAKLEDSAVYLCASSLGTSYNEQFFGPGTRLTVL.

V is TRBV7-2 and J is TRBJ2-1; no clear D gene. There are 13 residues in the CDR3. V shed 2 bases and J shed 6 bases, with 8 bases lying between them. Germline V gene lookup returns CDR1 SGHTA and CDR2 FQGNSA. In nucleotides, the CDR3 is TGTGCCAGCAGCTTAAGAATGGCCAATGAGCAGTTCTTC. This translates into CASSLRMANEQFF.

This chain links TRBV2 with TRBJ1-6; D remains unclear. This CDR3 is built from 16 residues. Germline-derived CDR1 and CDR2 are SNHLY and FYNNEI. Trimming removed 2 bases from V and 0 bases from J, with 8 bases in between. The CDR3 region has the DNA TGTGCCAGCAGTGAACGGTCGAGCTCCTATAATTCACCCCTCCACTTT. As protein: CASSERSSSYNSPLHF.

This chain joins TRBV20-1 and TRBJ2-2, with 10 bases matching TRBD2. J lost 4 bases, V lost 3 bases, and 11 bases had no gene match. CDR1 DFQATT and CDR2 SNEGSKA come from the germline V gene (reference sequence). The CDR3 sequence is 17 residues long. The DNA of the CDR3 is TGCAGTGCTAGTCGGCTGGCTAGCGGGAGTGGCACCGGGGAGCTGTTTTTT. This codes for CSASRLASGSGTGELFF.

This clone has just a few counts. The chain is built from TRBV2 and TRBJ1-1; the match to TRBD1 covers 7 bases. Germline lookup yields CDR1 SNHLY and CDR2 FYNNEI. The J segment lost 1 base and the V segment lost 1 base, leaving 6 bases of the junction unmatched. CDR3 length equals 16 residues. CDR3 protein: CASSEGGGRSNTEAFF. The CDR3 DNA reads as TGTGCCAGCAGTGAAGGAGGGGGCAGGTCGAACACTGAAGCTTTCTTT.

The chain's CDR3 is CASSPPGQGRYEQYF. The CDR3 coding sequence is TGTGCCAGCTCACCACCGGGACAGGGGCGTTACGAGCAGTACTTC. The chain couples TRBV18 to TRBJ2-7; 10 bases line up with TRBD1. Germline V gene data show CDR1 as KGHSH and CDR2 as LQKENI. V dropped 0 bases and J dropped 4; count of bases not matched to a gene: 3. The CDR3 is 15 residues long.

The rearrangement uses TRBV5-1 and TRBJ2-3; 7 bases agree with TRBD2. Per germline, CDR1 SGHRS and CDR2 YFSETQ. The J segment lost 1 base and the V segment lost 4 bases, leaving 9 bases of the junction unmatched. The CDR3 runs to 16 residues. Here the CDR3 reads CASSPPSGGGTDTQYF. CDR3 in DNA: TGCGCCAGCAGCCCCCCCTCGGGGGGAGGCACAGATACGCAGTATTTT.

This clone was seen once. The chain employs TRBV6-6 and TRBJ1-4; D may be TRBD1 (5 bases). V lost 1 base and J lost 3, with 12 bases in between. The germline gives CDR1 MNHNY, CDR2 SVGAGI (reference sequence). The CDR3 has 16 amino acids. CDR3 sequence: CASSYFDPGANEKLFF. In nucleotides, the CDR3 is TGTGCCAGCAGTTACTTCGACCCGGGGGCTAATGAAAAACTGTTTTTT.

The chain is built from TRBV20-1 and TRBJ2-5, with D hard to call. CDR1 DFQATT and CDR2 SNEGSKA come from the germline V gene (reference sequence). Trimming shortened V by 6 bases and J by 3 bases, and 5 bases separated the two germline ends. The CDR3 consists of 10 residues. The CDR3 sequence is CSAYEETQYF. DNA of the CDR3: TGCAGTGCCTACGAAGAGACCCAGTACTTC.

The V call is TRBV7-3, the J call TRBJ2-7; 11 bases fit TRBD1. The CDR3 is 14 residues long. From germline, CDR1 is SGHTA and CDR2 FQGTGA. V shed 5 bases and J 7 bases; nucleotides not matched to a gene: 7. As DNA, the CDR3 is TGTGCCAGCAGCAAGGGACAGGGGGACCGGGAGCAGTACTTC. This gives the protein CASSKGQGDREQYF.

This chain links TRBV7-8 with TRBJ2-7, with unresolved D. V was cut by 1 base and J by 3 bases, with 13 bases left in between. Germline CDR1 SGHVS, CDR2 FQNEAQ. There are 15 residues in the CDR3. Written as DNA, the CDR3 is TGTGCCAGCAGCTTAGGGCTTAGCCCGAACTACGAGCAGTACTTC. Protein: CASSLGLSPNYEQYF. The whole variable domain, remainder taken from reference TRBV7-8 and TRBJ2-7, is GAGVSQSPRYKVAKRGQDVALRCDPISGHVSLFWYQQALGQGPEFLTYFQNEAQLDKSGLPSDRFFAERPEGSVSTLKIQRTQQEDSAVYLCASSLGLSPNYEQYFGPGTRLTVT.

DNA of the CDR3: TGTGCCTCAAACCGGCCGTCGGGCACCGGGGAGCTGTTTTTT. Translated: CASNRPSGTGELFF. This chain links TRBV19 with TRBJ2-2; unclear D gene. This CDR3 has 14 amino acids. The germline V gene encodes CDR1 LNHDA and CDR2 SQIVND (reference sequence). V was shortened by 11 bases and J by 4 bases, with 17 bases between the two germline ends.

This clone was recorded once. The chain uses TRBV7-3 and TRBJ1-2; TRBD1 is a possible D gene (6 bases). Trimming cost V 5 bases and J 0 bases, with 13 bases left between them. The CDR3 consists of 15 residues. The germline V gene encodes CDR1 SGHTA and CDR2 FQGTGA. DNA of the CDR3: TGTGCCAGCAGCCCTGGGACATATCCTAACTATGGCTACACCTTC. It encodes CASSPGTYPNYGYTF.

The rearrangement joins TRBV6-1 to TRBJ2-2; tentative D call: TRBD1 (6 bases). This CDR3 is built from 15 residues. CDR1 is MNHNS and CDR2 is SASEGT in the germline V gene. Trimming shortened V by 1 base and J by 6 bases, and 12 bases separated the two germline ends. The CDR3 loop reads CASSEGWRQAGELFF. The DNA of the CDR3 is TGTGCCAGCAGTGAAGGGTGGAGACAGGCCGGGGAGCTGTTTTTT.

The CDR3 nucleotides are TGTGCCAGCTCACCACGGGCCAGGGTGGAGACCACAGATACGCAGTATTTT. It encodes CASSPRARVETTDTQYF. The chain carries TRBV18 and TRBJ2-3, with D possibly being TRBD1 (5 bases). Germline V gives CDR1 KGHSH, CDR2 LQKENI. V was clipped by 1 base and J by 2 bases, with 16 bases between them. CDR3 size: 17 residues.

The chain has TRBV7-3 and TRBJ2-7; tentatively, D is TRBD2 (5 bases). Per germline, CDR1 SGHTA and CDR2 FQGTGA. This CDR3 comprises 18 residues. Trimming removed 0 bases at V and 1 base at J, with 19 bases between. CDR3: CASSLTHGIERSSYEQYF. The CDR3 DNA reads TGTGCCAGCAGCTTAACTCACGGGATTGAGCGGAGTTCCTACGAGCAGTACTTC.

In nucleotides, the CDR3 is TGTGCCAGCAGCCCCCGGGACAGGGTTTTGGTTTACACTGAAGCTTTCTTT. This translates into CASSPRDRVLVYTEAFF. V and J are TRBV7-2 and TRBJ1-1, with 9 bases aligning to TRBD1. CDR3 length: 17 amino acids. The germline V gene encodes CDR1 SGHTA and CDR2 FQGNSA. Trimming at V came to 5 bases and at J to 3 bases, leaving 13 bases not matched to a gene.

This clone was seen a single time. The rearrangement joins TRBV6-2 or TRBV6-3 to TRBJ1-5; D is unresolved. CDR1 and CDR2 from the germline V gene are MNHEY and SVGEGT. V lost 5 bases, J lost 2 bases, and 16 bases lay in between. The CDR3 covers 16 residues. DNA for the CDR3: TGTGCCAGCAGTCCCACCGGTTTGAGGGGCAATCAGCCCCAGCATTTT. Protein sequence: CASSPTGLRGNQPQHF.

This CDR3 is CASSLGTVYGYTF. CDR3 sequence (DNA): TGTGCCAGCAGTCTCGGGACAGTCTATGGCTACACCTTC. This chain joins TRBV27 and TRBJ1-2; 7 nucleotides match TRBD1. The junction had 4 bases not matched to a gene; V was cut back by 5 bases and J by 4 bases. Germline CDR1 is MNHEY and CDR2 is SMNVEV (reference sequence). There are 13 residues in the CDR3.

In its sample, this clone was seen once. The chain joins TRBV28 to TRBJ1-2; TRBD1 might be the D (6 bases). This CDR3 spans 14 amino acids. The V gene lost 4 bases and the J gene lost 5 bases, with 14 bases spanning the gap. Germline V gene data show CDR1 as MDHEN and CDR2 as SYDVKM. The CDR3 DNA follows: TGTGCCAGCAGTTCGGGGGGGCCGGCGTATGGCTACACCTTC. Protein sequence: CASSSGGPAYGYTF.

In DNA form, the CDR3 reads TGTGCCAGCTCACCGGGGCAGGTCGTTGAGCAGTTCTTC. It codes for CASSPGQVVEQFF. This sequence joins TRBV18 and TRBJ2-1, with a weak D call TRBD1 (5 bases). Germline loops: CDR1 KGHSH, CDR2 LQKENI. The CDR3 runs to 13 residues. Between the trimmed V and J ends, which lost 3 bases and 9 bases, there was a span of 12 bases.

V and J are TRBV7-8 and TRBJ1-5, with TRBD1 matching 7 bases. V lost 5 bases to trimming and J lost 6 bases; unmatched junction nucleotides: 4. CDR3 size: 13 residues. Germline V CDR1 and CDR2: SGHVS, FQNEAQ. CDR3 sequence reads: CASSEDRVQPQHF. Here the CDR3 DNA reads TGTGCCAGCAGCGAAGACAGGGTTCAGCCCCAGCATTTT.

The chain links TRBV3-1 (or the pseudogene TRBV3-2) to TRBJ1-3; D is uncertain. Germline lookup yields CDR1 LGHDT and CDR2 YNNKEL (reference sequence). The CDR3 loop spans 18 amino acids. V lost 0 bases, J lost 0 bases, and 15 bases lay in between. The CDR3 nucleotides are TGTGCCAGCAGCCAAGAGGGTCGGGGTTACGGCTCTGGAAACACCATATATTTT. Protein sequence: CASSQEGRGYGSGNTIYF.

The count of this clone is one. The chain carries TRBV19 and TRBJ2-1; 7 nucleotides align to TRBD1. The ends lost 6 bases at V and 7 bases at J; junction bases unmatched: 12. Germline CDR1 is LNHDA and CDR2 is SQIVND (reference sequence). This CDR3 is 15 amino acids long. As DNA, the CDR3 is TGTGCCAGTAGAATACAACAGGGGATGGGGAATGAGCAGTTCTTC. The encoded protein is CASRIQQGMGNEQFF.

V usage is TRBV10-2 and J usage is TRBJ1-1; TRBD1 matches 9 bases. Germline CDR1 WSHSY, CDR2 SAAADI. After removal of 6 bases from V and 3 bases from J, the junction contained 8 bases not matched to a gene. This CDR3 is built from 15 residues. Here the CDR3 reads CASRSGQGRDTEAFF. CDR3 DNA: TGCGCCAGCAGGTCCGGACAGGGGAGGGACACTGAAGCTTTCTTT.

The CDR3 sequence: CATRAEEATDNQPQHF. The CDR3 DNA reads TGTGCCACCCGCGCTGAGGAGGCCACCGACAATCAGCCCCAGCATTTT. This chain uses TRBV24-1 with TRBJ1-5, with D hard to call. The CDR3 has 16 amino acids. The germline CDR1 and CDR2 sequences are KGHDR and SFDVKD. V was pared by 9 bases and J by 3 bases, with 20 bases between.

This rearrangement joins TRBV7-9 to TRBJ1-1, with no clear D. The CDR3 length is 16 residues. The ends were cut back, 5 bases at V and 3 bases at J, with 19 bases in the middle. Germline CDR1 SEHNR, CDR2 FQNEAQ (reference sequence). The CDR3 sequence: CASSLGTRYSHTEAFF. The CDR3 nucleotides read TGTGCCAGCAGCCTTGGCACGCGGTACTCCCACACTGAAGCTTTCTTT.

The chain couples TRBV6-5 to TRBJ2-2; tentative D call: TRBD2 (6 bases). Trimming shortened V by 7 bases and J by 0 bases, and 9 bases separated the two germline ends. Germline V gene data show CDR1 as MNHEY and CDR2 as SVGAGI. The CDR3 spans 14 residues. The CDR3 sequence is CASIAGSNTGELFF. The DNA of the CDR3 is TGTGCCAGCATTGCGGGGTCGAACACCGGGGAGCTGTTTTTT.

The CDR3 protein is CASSARGLNTGELFF. CDR3 DNA: TGTGCCAGCAGTGCCAGGGGGTTAAACACCGGGGAGCTGTTTTTT. The V and J genes are TRBV28 and TRBJ2-2; TRBD1 matches at 7 bases. Per the germline V gene, CDR1 is MDHEN and CDR2 is SYDVKM. V was pared by 5 bases and J by 2 bases, with 5 bases of the junction left unmatched. CDR3 size: 15 residues.